Following are 5 T cell receptor beta chains from one sample sequenced in a study of T-cell reconstitution after alpha-beta-depleted transplantation in children (dated by TCRdb to 2016 to 2018). Library generation was performed with PCR. TCRdb shows the sequencer as Illumina HiSeq 2500. TCR library preparation used molecular barcoding, with unique molecular identifiers applied to normalize quantification of the TCRbeta repertoire. TCRdb handled the public reads itself, with Q25 trimming in fastp and clone calling in MiXCR, and kept productive beta chains. Each CDR3 protein gets just one entry, which takes the most common genes and DNA from the rows behind it. This sample gives fewer than 250,000 distinct CDR3 sequences in total; approximately 15% of them show up just once. Together, the top ten hold about 45% of the sample. What the treatment or condition label conveys for this sample: allogeneic hematopoietic cell transplantation with graft depleted of TCRalphabeta T cells and CD19 B cells.

The input for sequencing was PBMCs, mostly from graft donor cells, taken 360 days after TCRalphabeta/CD19-depleted stem cell transplant. Receptor source: a male patient between 2 and 15 years old who had a stem cell transplant for acute lymphoblastic leukemia, so the T cells may come from the graft donor.

The chain carries TRBV6-1 and TRBJ2-7; D ambiguous. Germline-derived CDR1 and CDR2 are MNHNS and SASEGT. V was clipped by 5 bases and J by 5 bases, with 10 bases between them. The CDR3 extends over 12 amino acids. The CDR3: CASSPGIHEQYF. The DNA for the CDR3 is TGTGCCAGCAGTCCGGGCATCCACGAGCAGTACTTC.

This clonotype was detected only a few times. This sequence joins TRBV7-2 and TRBJ2-7; D is unclear. V lost 1 base and J lost 3, with 7 bases in between. Germline loops: CDR1 SGHTA, CDR2 FQGNSA. The CDR3 runs 13 residues. CDR3 DNA sequence: TGTGCCAGCAGCTTAGTTTGGGTCTACGAGCAGTACTTC. Protein: CASSLVWVYEQYF. Full variable domain (remainder filled in from reference TRBV7-2 and TRBJ2-7): GAGVSQSPSNKVTEKGKDVELRCDPISGHTALYWYRQSLGQGLEFLIYFQGNSAPDKSGLPSDRFSAERTGGSVSTLTIQRTQQEDSAVYLCASSLVWVYEQYFGPGTRLTVT.

This clonotype was counted only a few times. The chain carries TRBV24-1 and TRBJ2-5; 11 bases align to TRBD2. The CDR3 has 16 residues. Per germline, CDR1 KGHDR and CDR2 SFDVKD. After removal of 2 bases from V and 1 base from J, the junction contained 2 bases not matched to a gene. CDR3 loop: CATSDSGTSGQETQYF. The CDR3 region has the DNA TGTGCCACCAGTGATTCCGGGACTAGCGGCCAAGAGACCCAGTACTTC.

This clonotype was counted a few times. The chain links TRBV4-2 to TRBJ2-1; TRBD2 is a possible D gene (5 bases). From germline, CDR1 is LGHNA and CDR2 YNFKEQ. V lost 1 base, J lost 4 bases, and 8 bases lay in between. The CDR3 is made up of 14 amino acids. CDR3 nucleotides: TGTGCCAGCAGCCAAGGGACTGGATACAATGAGCAGTTCTTC. This gives the protein CASSQGTGYNEQFF.

J is TRBJ2-1 and V is TRBV11-2; TRBD2 agrees at 13 bases. This CDR3 is built from 19 residues. CDR1 and CDR2 (germline): SGHAT, FQNNGV. V gave up 0 bases and J gave up 5 bases; unmatched junction bases: 10. For the CDR3, the DNA is TGTGCCAGCAGCTTAGAGGGACTAGCGGGGAAAAGAGTGAACAATGAGCAGTTCTTC. Protein product: CASSLEGLAGKRVNNEQFF.